Each of the 13 T cell receptor beta chains below was sequenced from the same sample in a study of T-cell reconstitution after alpha-beta-depleted transplantation in children. Researchers prepared the TCRbeta library using unique molecular identifiers, the study reports. TCRdb re-called the PCR reads through MiXCR, storing one row per CDR3 protein. The sample carries roughly 790,000 distinct CDR3 sequences, 16% recorded once. Sequenced here: PBMCs, mostly from graft donor cells, sampled 360 days after TCRalphabeta/CD19-depleted stem cell transplant. All receptors derive from a male patient younger than 18 who had a stem cell transplant for acute lymphoblastic leukemia, so the T cells may come from the graft donor.

In regard to this clonotype: Without the conserved terminal phenylalanine or tryptophan, this CDR3 likely stems from a read error. V gene TRBV6-2 or TRBV6-3 combines with J gene TRBJ1-1, with 7 bases lining up with TRBD1. There are 18 residues in the CDR3. V lost 2 bases, J lost 8 bases, and 20 bases stayed unmatched. In germline, CDR1 is MNHEY, CDR2 SVGEGT. CDR3 protein: CASSYRQGNAVGGKEAFI. The CDR3 coding sequence is TGTGCCAGCAGTTACCGACAGGGAAACGCGGTCGGGGGTAAGGAAGCTTTCATT.

The genes are TRBV4-2 and TRBJ2-1; 9 nucleotides line up with TRBD1. J lost 12 bases, V lost 6 bases, and 6 bases had no gene match. Per germline, CDR1 LGHNA and CDR2 YNFKEQ. The CDR3 extends over 12 amino acids. The DNA for the CDR3 is TGTGCCAGCAGTCCAACAGGGGGCGGGCAGTTCTTC. Translation: CASSPTGGGQFF.

The table lists this clonotype with a few counts. The chain uses TRBV9 and TRBJ2-1; 11 bases fit TRBD2. V shed 4 bases, J shed 7 bases, and the junction held 7 bases outside the gene matches. The CDR3 extends over 15 amino acids. Germline V lookup: CDR1 SGDLS, CDR2 YYNGEE. CDR3 sequence: CASSPYSGRENEQFF. In DNA form, the CDR3 reads TGTGCCAGCAGCCCCTATAGCGGGAGGGAAAATGAGCAGTTCTTC.

A few counts support this clonotype. The rearrangement links TRBV4-1 to TRBJ2-1; 8 bases are a match to TRBD1. Germline V gene data show CDR1 as MGHRA and CDR2 as YSYEKL. V lost 4 bases and J lost 2; bases outside the gene matches: 13. This CDR3 spans 18 amino acids. CDR3 DNA sequence: TGCGCCAGCAGCCCGTTAGACAGGGGAAAGGGTCCCTACAATGAGCAGTTCTTC. Its translation is CASSPLDRGKGPYNEQFF.

This clonotype has more than one count but fewer than ten. V gene TRBV5-1 combines with J gene TRBJ2-7; 8 bases align to TRBD2. The CDR3 is 17 residues long. Germline loops: CDR1 SGHRS, CDR2 YFSETQ. With 1 base clipped from V and 1 base from J, the junction kept 10 bases outside the gene matches. CDR3 in DNA: TGCGCCAGCAGCTTGTCTATAGCGGGACCCCCTTCCTACGAGCAGTACTTC. As protein: CASSLSIAGPPSYEQYF.

Only a few counts were recorded for this clonotype. The chain combines TRBV6-2 or TRBV6-3 with TRBJ1-2; TRBD1 is a possible D gene (6 bases). This CDR3 spans 13 amino acids. V lost 5 bases and J lost 8, with 15 bases in between. Germline loops: CDR1 MNHEY, CDR2 SVGEGT. The CDR3 protein is CASSNDRIMGYTF. CDR3 nucleotides: TGTGCCAGCAGTAACGACAGGATCATGGGCTACACCTTC.

This clonotype was picked up many times. V usage is TRBV5-1 and J usage is TRBJ2-5; possible D gene TRBD2, 5 bases. The CDR3 extends over 15 amino acids. The V end was cut by 4 bases, the J end by 5 bases, with 18 bases between. Germline assignment: CDR1 SGHRS and CDR2 YFSETQ. The chain's CDR3 is CASSLEVFGLETQYF. DNA of the CDR3: TGCGCCAGCAGCCTGGAGGTCTTTGGGCTGGAGACCCAGTACTTC.

This clonotype was detected a few times. V gene TRBV7-2 combines with J gene TRBJ1-2; 8 bases align to TRBD1. CDR1 and CDR2 from the germline V gene are SGHTA and FQGNSA. Unmatched junction bases numbered 1, after V lost 1 base and J lost 0 bases. The CDR3 is 15 residues long. CDR3 region: CASSLVQGANYGYTF. The CDR3 DNA reads as TGTGCCAGCAGCTTAGTACAGGGGGCTAACTATGGCTACACCTTC.

This clonotype was counted only a few times. CDR3 loop: CASSSTVYNSPLHF. In DNA form, the CDR3 reads TGTGCCAGCAGCTCGACAGTCTATAATTCACCCCTCCACTTT. V is TRBV7-9 and J is TRBJ1-6, with D maybe TRBD1 (5 bases). Trimming took off 4 bases at V and 3 bases at J, with 7 bases between the two ends. Germline loops: CDR1 SEHNR, CDR2 FQNEAQ (reference sequence). The CDR3 has 14 amino acids.

This clonotype was seen a handful of times. This sequence joins TRBV18 and TRBJ2-7, with 7 bases aligning to TRBD1. This CDR3 contains 15 residues. CDR1 is KGHSH, CDR2 LQKENI, per germline. With V trimmed by 6 bases and J by 5 bases, 13 bases remained unmatched. DNA of the CDR3: TGTGCCAGCTCCATAACAACAGGGGCCCCTGACGAGCAGTACTTC. Protein product: CASSITTGAPDEQYF.

This clonotype was detected a few times. The chain links TRBV7-2 to TRBJ2-7; a weak D match, TRBD2 (5 bases). The length of the CDR3 is 17 residues. CDR1 SGHTA and CDR2 FQGNSA come from the germline V gene. V lost 3 bases, J lost 0 bases, and 18 bases lay in between. CDR3 sequence reads: CASSLAASPRDSYEQYF. CDR3 in DNA: TGTGCCAGCAGCTTGGCGGCTAGCCCACGGGACTCCTACGAGCAGTACTTC.

This clonotype has a handful of counts. J is TRBJ1-2 and V is TRBV18; D is uncertain. Germline CDR1 and CDR2: KGHSH and LQKENI. The V end was cut by 1 base, the J end by 8 bases, with 8 bases between. The CDR3 extends over 12 amino acids. The CDR3 loop is CASSPRPEGYTF. CDR3 coding DNA: TGTGCCAGCTCACCACGACCCGAAGGCTACACCTTC.

The chain couples TRBV15 to TRBJ2-2; D is unresolved. Germline V gene lookup returns CDR1 LNHNV and CDR2 YYDKDF (reference sequence). The CDR3 spans 16 residues. With 2 bases removed from V and 2 bases from J, the gap between germline ends came to 12 bases. The CDR3 is CATSRRDKSNTGELFF. CDR3 DNA: TGTGCCACCAGCAGACGCGACAAGAGTAACACCGGGGAGCTGTTTTTT.